The clone carrying this TCR beta chain was seen only a few times. The sample is drawn from a study of T-cell memory formation after mild COVID-19. TCR alpha and TCR beta cDNA libraries with sample barcodes and UMIs came from 5'RACE using constant-segment primers. TCRdb re-called the 5' RACE reads through MiXCR, storing one row per CDR3 protein. Found here are 470,000 or so distinct CDR3 sequences, roughly 18% of them singletons; the top ten hold 9% to 15%. The CDR3 extends over 16 amino acids. V lost 7 bases and J lost 0, with 16 bases in between. The V gene's germline CDR1 is SGHRS and CDR2 YFSETQ. Sequencing input: PBMCs or a T cell subset sorted from them (not recorded which). This chain links TRBV5-1 with TRBJ2-2; weak D call: TRBD1 (5 bases). This clonotype was sampled from an adult woman who had mild COVID-19 (a few samples of this study predate the infection). Cell type and time point are not known. In DNA form, the CDR3 reads TGCGCCAGCTCGAAAACAGGAACCTCGAACACCGGGGAGCTGTTTTTT. Protein: CASSKTGTSNTGELFF.